The next 25 T cell receptor beta chains were all read from a single sample in a study of T-cell reconstitution after alpha-beta-depleted transplantation in children. TCRbeta library construction was performed incorporating unique molecular identifiers. Using its own MiXCR run on the PCR reads, TCRdb lists one record per CDR3 protein. The sample carries about 460,000 distinct CDR3 sequences, 10% to 12% recorded once. Sequenced material: PBMCs, mostly from graft donor cells, taken 180 days after TCRalphabeta/CD19-depleted stem cell transplant. These receptors all stem from a female patient younger than 10 who had a stem cell transplant for aplastic anemia, so the T cells may come from the graft donor.

In its sample, this clonotype was seen once. V and J are TRBV10-2 and TRBJ2-3; TRBD1 agrees at 7 bases. The V segment lost 1 base and the J segment 0 bases; nucleotides outside the gene matches: 4. This CDR3 has 16 residues. Germline CDR1 and CDR2: WSHSY and SAAADI. This CDR3 is CASSEWDSFSTDTQYF. The CDR3 DNA reads TGCGCCAGCAGTGAGTGGGACAGCTTTAGCACAGATACGCAGTATTTT.

The rearrangement links TRBV7-6 to TRBJ1-4, with D possibly TRBD1 on 5 matching bases. Germline V gene lookup returns CDR1 SGHVS and CDR2 FNYEAQ. V dropped 2 bases and J dropped 7 bases, with 17 bases sitting between them. The CDR3 is made up of 16 amino acids. CDR3 bases: TGTGCCAGCAGCTTAAGTTTGGCAGGGAATGGTGAAAAACTGTTTTTT. Translated: CASSLSLAGNGEKLFF.

This clonotype was recorded a few times. The V and J genes are TRBV7-2 and TRBJ2-1; TRBD2 aligns across 8 bases. CDR3 length: 16 residues. CDR1 SGHTA and CDR2 FQGNSA come from the germline V gene. The J segment lost 0 bases and the V segment lost 3 bases, leaving 4 bases of the junction unmatched. The CDR3 DNA reads TGTGCCAGCAGCTTTGACGGGACTAGCTCCTACAATGAGCAGTTCTTC. This sequence encodes CASSFDGTSSYNEQFF.

V usage is TRBV20-1 and J usage is TRBJ2-1; maybe TRBD2 (5 bases). The germline V and J ends were trimmed by 6 bases and 3 bases, with 15 bases remaining between them. Germline-derived CDR1 and CDR2 are DFQATT and SNEGSKA (reference sequence). The CDR3 runs 14 residues. For the CDR3, the DNA is TGCAGTGCATGGACCCCCGAGGGCTACAATGAGCAGTTCTTC. Amino acids: CSAWTPEGYNEQFF.

The chain recombines TRBV5-1 with TRBJ2-1; 9 positions match TRBD2. CDR1 is SGHRS, CDR2 YFSETQ, per germline. J lost 5 bases, V lost 1 base, and 7 bases had no gene match. This CDR3 is 16 amino acids long. For the CDR3, the DNA is TGCGCCAGCAGCTTGAGAGGGACTAGCCTAAACAATGAGCAGTTCTTC. Amino acids: CASSLRGTSLNNEQFF.

V and J are TRBV29-1 and TRBJ2-7; 14 nucleotides align to TRBD2. Germline CDR1 is SQVTM and CDR2 is ANQGSEA. The CDR3 has 17 residues. Written as DNA, the CDR3 is TGCTGCGTACACGGGACTAGCGGGAGTTATTCGTCGTACGAGCAGTACGTC. Protein sequence: CCVHGTSGSYSSYEQYV.

This clonotype has only a few counts. CDR3 DNA: TGCGCCAGCAGCTTGTCCAGGGCGGGAAGCTATGGCTACACCTTC. Translating gives CASSLSRAGSYGYTF. The V call is TRBV5-1, the J call TRBJ1-2; a possible D gene is TRBD1 (5 bases). The germline V gene has CDR1 SGHRS and CDR2 YFSETQ. The CDR3 sequence is 15 residues long. Trimming pared 1 base from V and 4 bases from J, leaving 14 bases between.

Many counts were recorded for this clonotype. This sequence joins TRBV20-1 and TRBJ2-7, with TRBD2 matching over 7 bases. The CDR3 contains 14 residues. V gave up 5 bases and J gave up 0 bases; unmatched junction bases: 7. Per the germline V gene, CDR1 is DFQATT and CDR2 is SNEGSKA (reference sequence). CDR3 DNA sequence: TGCAGTGCTTCTCTAGCGGCCCGCTCCTACGAGCAGTACTTC. Its translation: CSASLAARSYEQYF.

The rearrangement uses TRBV9 and TRBJ2-1; no clear D. Germline CDR1 is SGDLS and CDR2 is YYNGEE. The length of the CDR3 is 12 residues. Deletions cut 0 bases from V and 7 bases from J, with 5 bases between. The CDR3 spells CASSVGVNEQFF. CDR3 DNA: TGTGCCAGCAGCGTAGGCGTTAATGAGCAGTTCTTC.

For the CDR3, the DNA is TGTGCCAGCAGTAGCCTAGGGGCCGGGGCCTACGAGCAGTACGTC. Translating it yields CASSSLGAGAYEQYV. The chain employs TRBV27 and TRBJ2-7; perhaps D is TRBD1 or TRBD2 (5 bases each). This CDR3 comprises 15 residues. The germline CDR1 and CDR2 sequences are MNHEY and SMNVEV (reference sequence). Between the trimmed V and J ends, which lost 5 bases and 2 bases, there was a span of 16 bases.

The V call is TRBV4-3, the J call TRBJ2-3, with 7 nucleotides matching TRBD2. Germline V lookup: CDR1 LGHNA, CDR2 YSLEER. V dropped 1 base and J dropped 6; count of bases not matched to a gene: 10. This CDR3 is 16 amino acids long. The CDR3 DNA reads TGCGCCAGCAGCCAAGGGTTTGCGGGAGTATCCGATACGCAGTATTTT. It encodes CASSQGFAGVSDTQYF.

J is TRBJ2-1 and V is TRBV6-2 or TRBV6-3; perhaps TRBD1 as D (5 bases). Per germline, CDR1 MNHEY and CDR2 SVGEGT. Between the trimmed V and J ends, which lost 2 bases and 6 bases, there was a span of 11 bases. The CDR3 consists of 14 residues. The CDR3 nucleotides read TGTGCCAGCAGTTACGGGATAGGGGCCAATGAGCAGTTCTTC. It specifies CASSYGIGANEQFF.

This clonotype was detected a few times. This chain joins TRBV12-3 or TRBV12-4 and TRBJ2-3; D perhaps matches TRBD2 (5 bases). V lost 7 bases and J 5 bases, leaving 10 bases between the germline ends. This CDR3 has 12 amino acids. Here the CDR3 reads CASMLAQDTQYF. The CDR3 coding sequence is TGTGCCAGCATGTTAGCGCAAGATACGCAGTATTTT.

V usage is TRBV6-6 and J usage is TRBJ1-4; the D gene is possibly TRBD1 (5 bases). Trimming stripped 10 bases from V and 6 bases from J, with 15 bases between. The CDR3 is 13 residues long. Looked up from germline, CDR1 is MNHNY and CDR2 is SVGAGI (reference sequence). The CDR3 DNA reads as TGTGCCATCCTTCGGGGCAGGGATGAAAAACTGTTTTTT. Amino acids: CAILRGRDEKLFF.

This clonotype occurred many times. The chain links TRBV29-1 to TRBJ1-1; D remains ambiguous. In germline, CDR1 is SQVTM, CDR2 ANQGSEA. The CDR3 sequence is 14 residues long. V gave up 1 base and J gave up 5 bases, with 14 bases separating them. Written as DNA, the CDR3 is TGCAGCGTTGAAGTATCGGGAGGGTGGACTGAAGCTTTCTTT. Translating it yields CSVEVSGGWTEAFF. Variable domain in full (rest from reference TRBV29-1 and TRBJ1-1): SAVISQKPSRDICQRGTSLTIQCQVDSQVTMMFWYRQQPGQSLTLIATANQGSEATYESGFVIDKFPISRPNLTFSTLTVSNMSPEDSSIYLCSVEVSGGWTEAFFGQGTRLTVV.

This rearrangement joins TRBV7-9 to TRBJ2-3; 8 nucleotides align to TRBD2. This CDR3 has 16 amino acids. CDR1 and CDR2 from the germline V gene are SEHNR and FQNEAQ (reference sequence). Germline trimming cut 3 bases from V and 3 bases from J; bases unmatched to any gene: 8. The CDR3 sequence: CASSFTPAGVTDTQYF. In DNA, the CDR3 is TGTGCCAGCAGCTTTACCCCAGCGGGAGTAACAGATACGCAGTATTTT.

In this sample, this clonotype turned up many times. The genes are TRBV9 and TRBJ2-1; 7 nucleotides match TRBD1. V shed 4 bases and J 8 bases; nucleotides not matched to a gene: 12. From germline, CDR1 is SGDLS and CDR2 YYNGEE. CDR3 size: 15 residues. CDR3 sequence reads: CASSYGDRGIYEQFF. CDR3 nucleotides: TGTGCCAGCAGCTACGGGGACAGAGGCATCTATGAGCAGTTCTTC.

The chain uses TRBV5-6 and TRBJ1-2; TRBD1 agrees at 11 bases. Germline trimming cut 3 bases from V and 5 bases from J; bases unmatched to any gene: 6. This CDR3 has 15 residues. The germline CDR1 and CDR2 sequences are SGHDT and YYEEEE. In nucleotides, the CDR3 is TGTGCCAGCAGCTCCGGACAGGGGGCTGGGTATGGCTACACCTTC. Protein sequence: CASSSGQGAGYGYTF.

This clonotype appeared many times. This chain uses TRBV18 with TRBJ1-5, with unresolved D. Germline CDR1 and CDR2: KGHSH and LQKENI. The CDR3 contains 15 residues. V lost 3 bases to trimming and J lost 5 bases, with 14 bases between them. The CDR3 bases are TGTGCCAGCTCACCTTCCGAGGGAAGGGATCAGCCCCAGCATTTT. Translated, it gives CASSPSEGRDQPQHF. Based on the CDR3 plus reference TRBV18 and TRBJ1-5, the full variable domain is NAGVMQNPRHLVRRRGQEARLRCSPMKGHSHVYWYRQLPEEGLKFMVYLQKENIIDESGMPKERFSAEFPKEGPSILRIQQVVRGDSAAYFCASSPSEGRDQPQHFGDGTRLSIL.

This clonotype came up a few times. The chain links TRBV20-1 to TRBJ2-1; 8 bases are a match to TRBD1. The junction had 14 bases not matched to a gene; V was cut back by 5 bases and J by 11 bases. The CDR3 length is 14 residues. CDR1 and CDR2 from the germline V gene are DFQATT and SNEGSKA (reference sequence). In DNA, the CDR3 is TGCAGTGCTGTGGACAGGGAAAGGGGCTTTCAGCAGTTCTTC. It translates to CSAVDRERGFQQFF.

This clonotype was seen a few times. The rearrangement uses TRBV12-3 or TRBV12-4 and TRBJ2-7; 8 nucleotides agree with TRBD2. The V segment lost 3 bases and the J segment 3 bases; nucleotides outside the gene matches: 7. The CDR3 spans 15 residues. The CDR3 nucleotides read TGTGCCAGCAGTTTCGGGGGGGCGCTGGACTACGAGCAGTACTTC. Its protein product is CASSFGGALDYEQYF.

The chain is built from TRBV13 and TRBJ2-1; D is unclear. The CDR3 loop spans 14 amino acids. V dropped 5 bases and J dropped 0 bases, with 8 bases sitting between them. The germline V gene encodes CDR1 PRHDT and CDR2 FYEKMQ (reference sequence). The DNA of the CDR3 is TGTGCCAGCAGCCGTCAGAGCTCCTACAATGAGCAGTTCTTC. Residues: CASSRQSSYNEQFF.

The chain uses TRBV10-1 and TRBJ2-1; D remains ambiguous. The CDR3 is 16 residues long. Germline CDR1 and CDR2: WNHNN and SYGVQD (reference sequence). The V end lost 0 bases, the J end lost 0 bases, and 9 bases lay between the germline ends. CDR3 DNA sequence: TGCGCCAGCAGTGAGTCCTCCTGGAGCTCCTACAATGAGCAGTTCTTC. It yields the protein CASSESSWSSYNEQFF.

The chain carries TRBV29-1 and TRBJ2-6; D gene ambiguous. V lost 5 bases and J lost 0, with 14 bases in between. The germline gives CDR1 SQVTM, CDR2 ANQGSEA. CDR3 length: 16 amino acids. The CDR3 loop is CSVLVVIVSGANVLTF. In DNA form, the CDR3 reads TGCAGCGTTCTAGTGGTTATCGTCTCTGGGGCCAACGTCCTGACTTTC.

This clonotype was counted many times. This chain links TRBV4-3 with TRBJ2-1; TRBD2 aligns across 10 bases. CDR1 is LGHNA and CDR2 is YSLEER in the germline V gene. CDR3 length: 19 amino acids. The J segment lost 0 bases and the V segment lost 0 bases, leaving 8 bases of the junction unmatched. The CDR3 DNA sequence: TGCGCCAGCAGCCAAGATAAGCGGGAGGGCCGAGACTCCTACAATGAGCAGTTCTTC. Its protein product is CASSQDKREGRDSYNEQFF.